This passage covers 10 T cell receptor beta chains from one sample sequenced in a study of blood T cell repertoires in COVID-19. This table comes from immunoSEQ multiplex PCR, and its TCRdb copy is limited to in-frame clones, with some not included. The data hold fewer than 150,000 clones, with around 85% observed a single time. Material for sequencing was peripheral blood. These receptors were obtained from a woman between 45 and 60 years old who had recovered from COVID-19.

This chain connects TRBV13 to TRBJ2-1; 10 nucleotides agree with TRBD2. Germline-derived CDR1 and CDR2 are PRHDT and FYEKMQ (reference sequence). V was clipped by 5 bases and J by 5 bases; unmatched bases: 15. The CDR3 is made up of 18 amino acids. CDR3 nucleotides: TGTGCCAGCAGCGCAGAGGGGCTAGCGGGGGCGAGTAACAATGAGCAGTTCTTC. Encoded protein: CASSAEGLAGASNNEQFF. The full variable domain, completed using reference TRBV13 and TRBJ2-1, is AAGVIQSPRHLIKEKRETATLKCYPIPRHDTVYWYQQGPGQDPQFLISFYEKMQSDKGSIPDRFSAQQFSDYHSELNMSSLELGDSALYFCASSAEGLAGASNNEQFFGPGTRLTVL.

V is TRBV30 and J is TRBJ1-2, with D perhaps matching TRBD1 (6 bases). The germline V gene encodes CDR1 GTSNPN and CDR2 SVGIG (reference sequence). There are 12 residues in the CDR3. Between the trimmed V and J ends, which lost 2 bases and 10 bases, there was a span of 14 bases. The CDR3 region is CAWSWTDPPYTF. The CDR3 DNA is TGTGCCTGGAGTTGGACAGACCCACCCTACACCTTC. The variable domain in full, with the rest retrieved from reference TRBV30 and TRBJ1-2, is SQTIHQWPATLVQPVGSPLSLECTVEGTSNPNLYWYRQAAGRGLQLLFYSVGIGQISSEVPQNLSASRPQDRQFILSSKKLLLSDSGFYLCAWSWTDPPYTFGSGTRLTVV.

This clone came up once. The V and J genes are TRBV27 and TRBJ2-7; a weak D match, TRBD1 (6 bases). CDR1 and CDR2 from the germline V gene are MNHEY and SMNVEV (reference sequence). The V end was cut by 6 bases, the J end by 3 bases, with 12 bases between. CDR3 size: 13 residues. CDR3 nucleotide sequence: TGTGCCAGCAGAGGTAGGGGGAACTACGAGCAGTACTTC. Residues: CASRGRGNYEQYF.

The rearrangement joins TRBV5-4 to TRBJ2-1; 8 bases match TRBD2. This CDR3 has 14 residues. Per germline, CDR1 SGHNT and CDR2 YYREEE (reference sequence). Trimming removed 6 bases from V and 5 bases from J; junction bases left unmatched: 7. The CDR3 sequence: CASTRGGAHNEQFF. CDR3 nucleotide sequence: TGTGCCAGCACCCGGGGGGGGGCCCACAATGAGCAGTTCTTC.

The chain is built from TRBV7-3 and TRBJ2-1, with TRBD2 matching over 8 bases. With 4 bases clipped from V and 13 bases from J, the junction kept 12 bases outside the gene matches. Germline-derived CDR1 and CDR2 are SGHTA and FQGTGA. This CDR3 comprises 14 residues. CDR3 nucleotide sequence: TGTGCCAGCAGCTCAGCGGGAGCATCGAATCCCCAGTTCTTC. Translating gives CASSSAGASNPQFF.

This clone came up once. This chain links TRBV5-1 with TRBJ1-2; 7 positions match TRBD1. The ends lost 4 bases at V and 4 bases at J; junction bases unmatched: 7. This CDR3 comprises 14 residues. From germline, CDR1 is SGHRS and CDR2 YFSETQ. CDR3: CASSQTGAGYGYTF. CDR3 nucleotide sequence: TGCGCCAGCAGCCAAACAGGGGCTGGCTATGGCTACACCTTC.

The rearrangement joins TRBV2 to TRBJ2-7, with 7 nucleotides matching TRBD2. This CDR3 comprises 15 residues. Per germline, CDR1 SNHLY and CDR2 FYNNEI. As DNA, the CDR3 is TGTGCAACCCACGGGGCGGGCGGGGGCTCCTACGAGCAGTACTTC. Protein: CATHGAGGGSYEQYF. The variable domain in full, with the rest retrieved from reference TRBV2 and TRBJ2-7, is EPEVTQTPSHQVTQMGQEVILRCVPISNHLYFYWYRQILGQKVEFLVSFYNNEISEKSEIFDDQFSVERPDGSNFTLKIRSTKLEDSAMYFCATHGAGGGSYEQYFGPGTRLTVT.

The V gene is TRBV6-5, the J gene TRBJ1-5; TRBD1 might be the D (5 bases). This CDR3 region has 13 residues. Germline CDR1 MNHEY, CDR2 SVGAGI. Trimming left V 2 bases short and J 7 bases short, with 9 bases between. In DNA, the CDR3 is TGTGCCAGCAGTTACGGCCAGGGACAGCCCCAGCATTTT. Its protein product is CASSYGQGQPQHF.

The chain employs TRBV19 and TRBJ2-5, with D possibly being TRBD1 (6 bases). The germline V and J ends were trimmed by 3 bases and 5 bases, with 13 bases remaining between them. The CDR3 is made up of 14 amino acids. Germline CDR1 reads LNHDA; CDR2 reads SQIVND (reference sequence). The CDR3 is CASSIGTQRETQYF. In DNA form, the CDR3 reads TGTGCCAGTAGTATCGGGACACAAAGGGAGACCCAGTACTTC.

This sequence joins TRBV29-1 and TRBJ2-7; 7 nucleotides match TRBD1. From germline, CDR1 is SQVTM and CDR2 ANQGSEA. The CDR3 sequence is 14 residues long. Losses at the gene ends were 4 bases for V and 2 bases for J; bases not matched to a gene: 8. The CDR3 loop reads CSVGNRDSTYEQYF. The CDR3 region has the DNA TGCAGCGTTGGGAACCGGGACAGCACCTACGAGCAGTACTTC.